The 18 T cell receptor beta chains listed next were all sequenced from one sample in a study of OX40 agonist ivuxolimab in advanced cancers. Libraries were prepared by immunoSEQ multiplex PCR; TCRdb keeps only in-frame clonotypes and omits some of them. The data contain under 100,000 clones, about 90% of them singletons. This sample comprised CD4+ or CD8+ T cells sorted from blood, obtained in a trial of the OX40 agonist ivuxolimab. The source of these receptors is an adult with an advanced solid tumor such as melanoma, head and neck, liver or kidney cancer.

The chain recombines TRBV10-2 with TRBJ2-7; the match to TRBD2 covers 15 bases. This CDR3 spans 18 amino acids. The J segment lost 9 bases and the V segment lost 0 bases, leaving 12 bases of the junction unmatched. CDR1 is WSHSY, CDR2 SAAADI, per germline. The CDR3: CASSESAKGLAGGGPQYF. CDR3 in DNA: TGCGCCAGCAGTGAGTCGGCTAAGGGACTAGCGGGAGGCGGCCCGCAGTACTTC.

This CDR3 is CASSLGPVMNTEAFF. The CDR3, as DNA: TGTGCCAGCAGCCTAGGTCCGGTGATGAACACTGAAGCTTTCTTT. The chain recombines TRBV5-4 with TRBJ1-1; D is ambiguous. The CDR3 totals 15 residues. Germline V gives CDR1 SGHNT, CDR2 YYREEE (reference sequence). The V gene lost 4 bases and the J gene lost 0 bases, with 13 bases spanning the gap.

V and J are TRBV2 and TRBJ1-1, with TRBD1 identical over 9 bases. From germline, CDR1 is SNHLY and CDR2 FYNNEI. The CDR3 is made up of 14 amino acids. The junction had 9 bases not matched to a gene; V was cut back by 6 bases and J by 7 bases. The CDR3 reads CASSYEGQGGEAFF. The CDR3 bases are TGTGCCAGCAGCTATGAGGGACAGGGAGGTGAAGCTTTCTTT. The variable domain in full, with the rest retrieved from reference TRBV2 and TRBJ1-1, is EPEVTQTPSHQVTQMGQEVILRCVPISNHLYFYWYRQILGQKVEFLVSFYNNEISEKSEIFDDQFSVERPDGSNFTLKIRSTKLEDSAMYFCASSYEGQGGEAFFGQGTRLTVV.

The chain joins TRBV11-1 to TRBJ2-3, with TRBD1 identical over 7 bases. Germline V lookup: CDR1 SGHAT, CDR2 FQDESV (reference sequence). This CDR3 region has 15 residues. V was clipped by 1 base and J by 1 base; unmatched bases: 2. Here the CDR3 DNA reads TGTGCCAGCAGCTTAGACAGGGGAGGCACAGATACGCAGTATTTT. It yields the protein CASSLDRGGTDTQYF.

V gene TRBV28 combines with J gene TRBJ2-7; tentatively, D is TRBD2 (5 bases). CDR3 length: 15 amino acids. V was pared by 6 bases and J by 4 bases, with 19 bases between. Germline values: CDR1 MDHEN, CDR2 SYDVKM. The CDR3 DNA reads TGTGCCAGCAGGGGAGTCGGTCCGGACGGGTACGAGCAGTACTTC. It specifies CASRGVGPDGYEQYF.

This clone was seen only a few times. The rearrangement links TRBV20-1 to TRBJ1-4, with unresolved D. From germline, CDR1 is DFQATT and CDR2 SNEGSKA (reference sequence). The CDR3 is 11 residues long. Trimming took off 3 bases at V and 7 bases at J, with 6 bases between the two ends. As DNA, the CDR3 is TGCAGTGCTAGTTGGATTGAAAAACTGTTTTTT. Residues: CSASWIEKLFF.

The chain employs TRBV4-1 and TRBJ2-7; D may match TRBD1 or TRBD2 (7 bases each). Germline assignment: CDR1 MGHRA and CDR2 YSYEKL. The germline V and J ends were trimmed by 5 bases and 5 bases, with 16 bases remaining between them. The CDR3 contains 14 residues. CDR3 protein: CASSRPGGVNEQYF. In DNA form, the CDR3 reads TGCGCCAGCAGCAGACCAGGGGGGGTAAACGAGCAGTACTTC.

In nucleotides, the CDR3 is TGTGCCAGTAGTTTATCACAGGGTTTGGGGACCAAAAACATTCAGTACTTC. As protein: CASSLSQGLGTKNIQYF. The chain combines TRBV19 with TRBJ2-4; weak D call: TRBD1 (6 bases). CDR1 and CDR2 from the germline V gene are LNHDA and SQIVND (reference sequence). V was trimmed by 5 bases and J by 2 bases, leaving 19 bases between them. The CDR3 is made up of 17 amino acids.

This rearrangement joins TRBV6-5 to TRBJ1-1, with TRBD1 matching 8 bases. This CDR3 has 14 amino acids. CDR1 is MNHEY and CDR2 is SVGAGI in the germline V gene. The ends lost 6 bases at V and 3 bases at J; junction bases unmatched: 6. CDR3 DNA sequence: TGTGCCAGCAGCCGGGGACAGGCCCACACTGAAGCTTTCTTT. Amino acids: CASSRGQAHTEAFF.

The chain couples TRBV2 to TRBJ2-3, with 7 bases fitting TRBD1. Germline CDR1 SNHLY, CDR2 FYNNEI. V gave up 5 bases and J gave up 3 bases; unmatched junction bases: 8. This CDR3 is 15 amino acids long. This CDR3 is CASSSDRVGTDTQYF. The CDR3, as DNA: TGTGCCAGCAGTTCCGACAGGGTCGGGACAGATACGCAGTATTTT. The full variable domain, in which reference TRBV2 and TRBJ2-3 provide the parts outside the CDR3, is EPEVTQTPSHQVTQMGQEVILRCVPISNHLYFYWYRQILGQKVEFLVSFYNNEISEKSEIFDDQFSVERPDGSNFTLKIRSTKLEDSAMYFCASSSDRVGTDTQYFGPGTRLTVL.

CDR3 DNA: TGTGCCAGCAGTGAAGCCACACAGGGGATCAATGAAAAACTGTTTTTT. Its translation: CASSEATQGINEKLFF. This sequence joins TRBV6-1 and TRBJ1-4, with TRBD1 identical over 7 bases. J gave up 5 bases and V 0 bases, and 6 bases lay outside the gene matches. The germline gives CDR1 MNHNS, CDR2 SASEGT. The CDR3 spans 16 residues.

The rearrangement joins TRBV6-4 to TRBJ1-5; D is uncertain. Deletions cut 4 bases from V and 2 bases from J, with 12 bases between. The CDR3 loop spans 15 amino acids. The V gene's germline CDR1 is MRHNA and CDR2 SNTAGT. This chain's CDR3 is CASSAEGTRNQPQHF. For the CDR3, the DNA is TGTGCCAGCAGTGCTGAGGGTACGCGCAATCAGCCCCAGCATTTT.

A single count supports this clone. The V call is TRBV13, the J call TRBJ2-7; a possible D gene is TRBD1 (5 bases). The germline CDR1 and CDR2 sequences are PRHDT and FYEKMQ (reference sequence). The V and J ends lost 3 bases and 3 bases respectively, with 15 bases between them. The CDR3 is 15 amino acids. The CDR3 here is CASSLAGPGRYEQYF. CDR3 sequence (DNA): TGTGCCAGCAGCTTGGCCGGTCCAGGGCGCTACGAGCAGTACTTC.

The chain links TRBV5-8 to TRBJ2-2; D might be TRBD1 (5 bases). The germline V and J ends were trimmed by 4 bases and 5 bases, with 9 bases remaining between them. The germline gives CDR1 SGHTS, CDR2 YDEGEE. The CDR3 runs to 13 residues. For the CDR3, the DNA is TGTGCCAGCAGCATTAGGGGTACCGGGGAGCTGTTTTTT. This codes for CASSIRGTGELFF. The full variable domain, rest sourced from reference TRBV5-8 and TRBJ2-2, is EAGVTQSPTHLIKTRGQQATLRCSPISGHTSVYWYQQALGLGLQFLLWYDEGEERNRGNFPPRFSGRQFPNYSSELNVNALELEDSALYLCASSIRGTGELFFGEGSRLTVL.

V and J are TRBV5-4 and TRBJ2-5, with TRBD1 as a possible D gene (6 bases). With 4 bases removed from V and 9 bases from J, the gap between germline ends came to 16 bases. The CDR3 sequence is 13 residues long. Germline V gene sequence: CDR1 SGHNT, CDR2 YYREEE (reference sequence). The CDR3 region has the DNA TGTGCCAGCAGCGCGTGGACAGATGCGGCCCAGTACTTC. This translates into CASSAWTDAAQYF.

This sequence joins TRBV2 and TRBJ2-4, with D maybe TRBD1 (6 bases). V lost 2 bases, J lost 4 bases, and 12 bases lay in between. The CDR3 extends over 15 amino acids. The germline CDR1 and CDR2 sequences are SNHLY and FYNNEI. In nucleotides, the CDR3 is TGTGCCAGCAGTGAAAGGGGTAGGGGGAAAAACATTCAGTACTTC. Translation: CASSERGRGKNIQYF. The variable domain in full, completed from reference TRBV2 and TRBJ2-4, reads EPEVTQTPSHQVTQMGQEVILRCVPISNHLYFYWYRQILGQKVEFLVSFYNNEISEKSEIFDDQFSVERPDGSNFTLKIRSTKLEDSAMYFCASSERGRGKNIQYFGAGTRLSVL.

In its sample, this clone was seen once. The chain has TRBV2 and TRBJ2-1; TRBD2 agrees at 8 bases. The CDR3 is 17 residues long. J gave up 9 bases and V 1 base, and 14 bases lay outside the gene matches. Germline assignment: CDR1 SNHLY and CDR2 FYNNEI. Here the CDR3 reads CASSEGIGRAILREQFF. Here the CDR3 DNA reads TGTGCCAGCAGTGAAGGAATCGGGAGGGCCATCCTCCGTGAGCAGTTCTTC. The full variable domain, completed using reference TRBV2 and TRBJ2-1, is EPEVTQTPSHQVTQMGQEVILRCVPISNHLYFYWYRQILGQKVEFLVSFYNNEISEKSEIFDDQFSVERPDGSNFTLKIRSTKLEDSAMYFCASSEGIGRAILREQFFGPGTRLTVL.

In this sample, this clone turned up once. This chain links TRBV5-1 with TRBJ2-7; 15 bases fit TRBD2. V lost 4 bases and J lost 6; bases outside the gene matches: 11. Per the germline V gene, CDR1 is SGHRS and CDR2 is YFSETQ. The CDR3 is 17 residues long. This chain's CDR3 is CASSPPEGLAGGREQYF. For the CDR3, the DNA is TGCGCCAGCAGCCCTCCAGAGGGACTAGCGGGAGGACGCGAGCAGTACTTC.